This entry lists 23 T cell receptor beta chains sequenced from one sample in a study of tumor-infiltrating lymphocytes in primary liver carcinoma. The investigators made TCR beta cDNA from approximately 510 ng total RNA, using a constant-region primer. Researchers made the TCR beta libraries by running three nested multiplex PCR rounds with slightly modified ARM-PCR. The first two PCR rounds used TRBV1-TRBV30 primers with a Cbeta primer, around 10 cycles each. TCRdb itself ran the multiplex PCR reads through MiXCR, one entry per CDR3 protein. The data contain around 29,000 distinct CDR3 sequences, about three quarters of them singletons. The tissue used was unsorted bulk material of roughly 17-32 mg. RNA and DNA were co-extracted from it with the AllPrep DNA/RNA mini kit. Sequencing was performed on liver tumor tissue from sampling region 5. Subset denoted: tumor region T5, tumor centre. These receptors came from a man between 40 and 49 years old with primary liver carcinoma and hepatitis B virus infection.

A word on this clonotype: One junction end disagrees with the germline gene, perhaps due to a read error. The J gene is TRBJ1-5, the V gene TRBV10-3; tentatively, D is TRBD1 (5 bases). The CDR3 is 16 residues long. CDR1 and CDR2 (germline): ENHRY, SYGVKD. In nucleotides, the CDR3 is TGTGCCATGAGTGAGTCGGCTGGTCAGGCAGGGCAGCCCCAGCATTTT. Protein: CAMSESAGQAGQPQHF.

This clonotype showed up just once. The junction and the germline gene differ at one end; a read error may be behind it. The chain recombines TRBV6-2 or TRBV6-3 with TRBJ2-1; possibly TRBD2 for D (5 bases). The CDR3 has 16 residues. Germline lookup yields CDR1 MNHEY and CDR2 SVGEGT. The CDR3 coding sequence is TGTCCCAGTAGCGAAGTAGGGAGAAAACTTAGTGGTGAGCAGTTCTTC. Translated: CPSSEVGRKLSGEQFF.

The genes are TRBV5-4 and TRBJ2-3; 14 bases match TRBD2. The germline CDR1 and CDR2 sequences are SGHNT and YYREEE (reference sequence). Unmatched junction bases numbered 13, after V lost 4 bases and J lost 0 bases. This CDR3 has 20 amino acids. CDR3 sequence (DNA): TGTGCCAGCAGCGTTCTGCGACTAGCGGGAGGGACTACCAGCACAGATACGCAGTATTTT. Translated, it gives CASSVLRLAGGTTSTDTQYF. The whole variable domain, remainder taken from reference TRBV5-4 and TRBJ2-3, is ETGVTQSPTHLIKTRGQQVTLRCSSQSGHNTVSWYQQALGQGPQFIFQYYREEENGRGNFPPRFSGLQFPNYSSELNVNALELDDSALYLCASSVLRLAGGTTSTDTQYFGPGTRLTVL.

This clonotype was counted ten times or more. The CDR3 DNA reads TGTGCCAGCAGTGTTCCCGGGATCCTCTCTGGAAACACCATATATTTT. Translating it yields CASSVPGILSGNTIYF. The chain uses TRBV6-1 and TRBJ1-3; unclear D gene. Trimming cost V 4 bases and J 0 bases, with 13 bases left between them. Germline CDR1 reads MNHNS; CDR2 reads SASEGT. The CDR3 is made up of 16 amino acids.

The table lists this clonotype with a few counts. J is TRBJ2-4 and V is TRBV6-1, with 7 positions matching TRBD2. Germline CDR1 MNHNS, CDR2 SASEGT. After removal of 10 bases from V and 8 bases from J, the junction contained 14 bases not matched to a gene. The CDR3 spans 14 residues. CDR3 region: CANRTGTGRDIQYF. The CDR3 nucleotides are TGTGCCAACAGGACCGGGACTGGGAGGGACATTCAGTACTTC.

About this clonotype: An end of the junction differs from the germline gene, which may be a read error. This sequence joins TRBV4-2 and TRBJ2-7, with D tentatively TRBD1 (7 bases). This CDR3 contains 16 residues. Germline-derived CDR1 and CDR2 are LGHNA and YNFKEQ. Here the CDR3 DNA reads TGTGCCAGCAACCAAGCGGCCAGGGGGGTTTCCTACGAGCAGTACTTC. This encodes CASNQAARGVSYEQYF.

In this sample, this clonotype turned up many times. Just one base apart from a much larger clone, this may be a read error. This chain's CDR3 is CATADRDSYGYTF. CDR3 DNA sequence: TGTGCCACGGCGGACAGGGATAGCTATGGCTACACCTTC. The V gene is TRBV6-2 or TRBV6-3, the J gene TRBJ1-2; 8 bases line up with TRBD1. In germline, CDR1 is MNHEY, CDR2 SVGEGT. After removal of 10 bases from V and 4 bases from J, the junction contained 8 bases not matched to a gene. There are 13 residues in the CDR3.

The chain is built from TRBV11-2 and TRBJ2-7; 10 positions match TRBD2. CDR1 is SGHAT and CDR2 is FQNNGV in the germline V gene. J lost 6 bases, V lost 0 bases, and 8 bases had no gene match. The CDR3 consists of 16 residues. The CDR3 DNA is TGTGCCAGCAGCTTAGAACCTAGCGGGAGCTGGGTCGAGCAGTACTTC. Encoded protein: CASSLEPSGSWVEQYF.

As for this clonotype: Relative to the germline gene, one junction end is altered; a read error may explain this. V and J are TRBV11-2 and TRBJ2-5; 8 nucleotides agree with TRBD1. In germline, CDR1 is SGHAT, CDR2 FQNNGV. This CDR3 spans 16 amino acids. CDR3 in DNA: TGTGCCAACAGCTTAACGGCAGGGGGCTCGGGGGAGAACCAGTACTTC. Encoded protein: CANSLTAGGSGENQYF.

With regard to this clonotype: The missing conserved phenylalanine or tryptophan at the end of this CDR3 makes a read error likely. This chain links TRBV11-2 with TRBJ2-7, with 8 bases fitting TRBD1. Germline CDR1 is SGHAT and CDR2 is FQNNGV. The CDR3 sequence is 14 residues long. CDR3 nucleotide sequence: TGTGCCAGCGGCTTAGTCCAGGGGGCTTACGAGCAGTACTAT. Translation: CASGLVQGAYEQYY.

This clonotype occurred a few times. A much larger clone differs from this one at a single base, so this may be a read error. CDR3 sequence: CASSTWTSTTGELFF. CDR3 DNA: TGTGCCAGCAGTACCTGGACCTCCACCACCGGGGAGCTGTTTTTT. This chain connects TRBV28 to TRBJ2-2; no clear D gene. Germline V gene sequence: CDR1 MDHEN, CDR2 SYDVKM. The CDR3 sequence is 15 residues long. Trimming stripped 5 bases from V and 4 bases from J, with 14 bases between.

V gene TRBV4-2 combines with J gene TRBJ1-1, with 10 bases aligning to TRBD1. Germline CDR1 is LGHNA and CDR2 is YNFKEQ. This CDR3 region has 14 residues. Trimming removed 5 bases from V and 3 bases from J; junction bases left unmatched: 3. CDR3: CASSDGQGDTEAFF. The CDR3 DNA follows: TGTGCCAGCAGCGACGGACAGGGGGACACTGAAGCTTTCTTT.

The CDR3 loop is CTRLRGARSGELFF. CDR3 nucleotide sequence: TGTACCCGCCTTAGGGGGGCTCGGTCCGGGGAGCTGTTTTTT. The V call is TRBV28, the J call TRBJ2-2; D is tentatively TRBD1 or TRBD2 (6 bases each). Germline CDR1 and CDR2: MDHEN and SYDVKM. The CDR3 has 14 amino acids. The whole variable domain, remainder taken from reference TRBV28 and TRBJ2-2, is DVKVTQSSRYLVKRTGEKVFLECVQDMDHENMFWYRQDPGLGLRLIYFSYDVKMKEKGDIPEGYSVSREKKERFSLILESASTNQTSMYLCTRLRGARSGELFFGEGSRLTVL.

In its sample, this clonotype was seen once. The CDR3 ends on some other residue instead of the conserved phenylalanine or tryptophan, so this is likely a read error. The V and J genes are TRBV4-1 and TRBJ2-7; D is unclear. This CDR3 spans 13 amino acids. The V gene's germline CDR1 is MGHRA and CDR2 YSYEKL. CDR3 in DNA: TGCGCAAGCAGCCAAGGTCCGGTATACGAGCAGTACCTC. Amino acid sequence: CASSQGPVYEQYL.

As to this clonotype: A read error is likely, as this CDR3 ends without the conserved phenylalanine or tryptophan. The chain employs TRBV4-2 and TRBJ2-7; 14 bases match TRBD2. This CDR3 has 18 amino acids. Germline lookup yields CDR1 LGHNA and CDR2 YNFKEQ. The J segment lost 5 bases and the V segment lost 6 bases, leaving 15 bases of the junction unmatched. In DNA, the CDR3 is TGTGCCAGCAGTGGAAAACCGAGACTAGCGGGAGGGTCACACGAGCAGTACTTA. It is translated as CASSGKPRLAGGSHEQYL.

This clonotype was picked up many times. The rearrangement links TRBV7-9 to TRBJ2-7, with D possibly TRBD1 on 6 matching bases. The V and J ends lost 2 bases and 6 bases respectively, with 8 bases between them. This CDR3 region has 12 residues. Germline V gives CDR1 SEHNR, CDR2 FQNEAQ (reference sequence). This CDR3 is CASSLRGGEQYF. Here the CDR3 DNA reads TGTGCCAGCAGCTTACGAGGGGGCGAGCAGTACTTC.

The J gene is TRBJ2-5, the V gene TRBV20-1; D might be TRBD2 (5 bases). V shed 6 bases and J shed 6 bases, with 11 bases lying between them. Germline CDR1 reads DFQATT; CDR2 reads SNEGSKA (reference sequence). The CDR3 length is 11 residues. The CDR3 here is CSAQGRKTQYF. The CDR3 DNA is TGCAGTGCGCAAGGGAGAAAGACCCAGTACTTC.

This clonotype has a single count. A junction end diverges from the germline sequence, so it may reflect a read error. The chain employs TRBV5-6 and TRBJ2-2, with 10 bases aligning to TRBD1. From germline, CDR1 is SGHDT and CDR2 YYEEEE. The CDR3 is 15 residues long. The CDR3 DNA is TGTGCCAGCATGTCCGGGACAGGGGTGACCGAGGAGCTGTTTTTT. This gives the protein CASMSGTGVTEELFF.

For this clonotype: The final CDR3 position lacks the conserved phenylalanine or tryptophan, pointing to a likely read error. The DNA is omitted, as the CDR3 cannot be located on it reliably, and the CDR3 follows TCRdb's listing. The V call is TRBV6-1, the J call TRBJ2-3; TRBD1, the D gene given by the table, was not confirmed from the DNA. The CDR3 adds up to 15 amino acids, both ends counted. Per the germline V gene, CDR1 is MNHNS and CDR2 is SASEGT. Here the CDR3 reads CASSDETGVADTRYS.

In regard to this clonotype: The CDR3 does not close with the conserved phenylalanine or tryptophan, likely indicating a read error. The V and J genes are TRBV12-3 or TRBV12-4 and TRBJ1-1; D uncertain. The CDR3 runs 12 residues. Trimming took 6 bases from V and 2 from J, leaving 7 bases between them. This CDR3 is CASRPANTEAFI. The CDR3 coding sequence is TGTGCCAGCAGGCCGGCAAACACTGAAGCTTTCATT.

A note on this clonotype: The junction differs from germline at one of its ends, possibly a read error. The chain employs TRBV6-1 and TRBJ2-7, with D possibly called TRBD1 or TRBD2 (6 bases each). The CDR3 length is 15 residues. The germline gives CDR1 MNHNS, CDR2 SASEGT. CDR3 residues: CTRSLTRGGRGEQYF. CDR3 bases: TGTACCAGGAGCCTGACTAGAGGGGGACGGGGCGAGCAGTACTTC.

On this clonotype itself: It is likely a read error, because the conserved phenylalanine at the end of the CDR3 is missing. The chain uses TRBV12-3 or TRBV12-4 and TRBJ2-5, with D possibly being TRBD1 or TRBD2 (5 bases each). This CDR3 contains 13 residues. V was trimmed by 2 bases and J by 7 bases, leaving 11 bases between them. This CDR3 is CASSLTFGGTQYS. The CDR3 region has the DNA TGTGCCAGCAGTTTAACGTTTGGGGGGACCCAGTACTCA.

Points on this clonotype: Its ends do not fully match the called genes, so a read error is possible. The J gene is TRBJ2-1, the V gene TRBV11-3, with 8 nucleotides matching TRBD2. CDR3 length equals 15 residues. Germline V CDR1 and CDR2: SGHNT, YENEEA. CDR3 sequence: CASSAGTRGINGQFF. In nucleotides, the CDR3 is TGTGCCAGCAGCGCCGGGACTAGAGGGATTAATGGGCAGTTCTTT.